Below are 18 T cell receptor beta chains sequenced from a single sample in a study of cytotoxic CD8 clonotypes in ibrutinib-treated CLL. The method was immunoSEQ multiplex PCR; TCRdb's version includes in-frame clones alone and lacks a portion of them. This table has hundreds of thousands of clones, about 64% appearing once. This material consisted of PBMCs, taken after 36 months of ibrutinib treatment. These receptors were taken from a human donor with chronic lymphocytic leukemia.

The V gene is TRBV19, the J gene TRBJ1-5, with D perhaps matching TRBD1 (5 bases). The CDR3 consists of 14 residues. V lost 7 bases and J 3 bases, leaving 13 bases between the germline ends. CDR1 is LNHDA and CDR2 is SQIVND in the germline V gene (reference sequence). The CDR3, as DNA: TGTGCCAGTACCCTCGGGGGATACAATCAGCCCCAGCATTTT. Translation gives CASTLGGYNQPQHF.

This clone was detected only a few times. The rearrangement uses TRBV9 and TRBJ1-6, with 11 bases matching TRBD1. Germline-derived CDR1 and CDR2 are SGDLS and YYNGEE. The CDR3 is made up of 15 amino acids. V trimming: 0 bases; J trimming: 10 bases; junction bases outside the gene matches: 3. Written as DNA, the CDR3 is TGTGCCAGCAGCGTAGCCGGGACAGGGGGATCACCCCTCCACTTT. This translates into CASSVAGTGGSPLHF. The full variable domain, its missing parts supplied by reference TRBV9 and TRBJ1-6, is DSGVTQTPKHLITATGQRVTLRCSPRSGDLSVYWYQQSLDQGLQFLIQYYNGEERAKGNILERFSAQQFPDLHSELNLSSLELGDSALYFCASSVAGTGGSPLHFGNGTRLTVT.

CDR3 nucleotides: TGTGCCAGCAGCCTCAGGGGTGGAACCGGGGAGCTGTTTTTT. As protein: CASSLRGGTGELFF. The rearrangement joins TRBV5-4 to TRBJ2-2; the D gene is possibly TRBD1 (6 bases). V was trimmed by 4 bases and J by 5 bases, leaving 12 bases between them. Germline V lookup: CDR1 SGHNT, CDR2 YYREEE (reference sequence). The CDR3 totals 14 residues.

The chain links TRBV9 to TRBJ2-6; D may be TRBD2 (5 bases). The CDR3 spans 15 residues. Trimming shortened V by 3 bases and J by 2 bases, and 9 bases separated the two germline ends. Germline CDR1 SGDLS, CDR2 YYNGEE. CDR3: CASSARVAGANVLTF. CDR3 in DNA: TGTGCCAGCAGCGCGAGGGTGGCTGGGGCCAACGTCCTGACTTTC.

The J gene is TRBJ1-1, the V gene TRBV4-1; the D gene is possibly TRBD1 (5 bases). The V end lost 6 bases, the J end lost 4 bases, and 15 bases lay between the germline ends. Germline-derived CDR1 and CDR2 are MGHRA and YSYEKL. The CDR3 runs to 14 residues. The CDR3 is CASSRGGGSTEAFF. CDR3 nucleotide sequence: TGCGCCAGCAGTCGCGGTGGGGGGAGCACTGAAGCTTTCTTT.

This clone has a handful of counts. The chain is built from TRBV5-1 and TRBJ1-5; D is unclear. CDR1 is SGHRS, CDR2 YFSETQ, per germline. CDR3 length equals 14 residues. V lost 4 bases and J lost 5, with 13 bases in between. The CDR3: CASSPGPFDQPQHF. DNA for the CDR3: TGCGCCAGCAGCCCCGGGCCCTTCGATCAGCCCCAGCATTTT.

A note on this clone: The junction departs from germline at one end; a sequencing error may be responsible. The V gene is TRBV5-1, the J gene TRBJ2-1; the D is unclear. The CDR3 has 16 amino acids. Germline assignment: CDR1 SGHRS and CDR2 YFSETQ. The CDR3 nucleotides read TGCGCCAGCAGCCTGGAACCGGGCCGATCCTTCAATGAGCAGTTCTTC. Translating it yields CASSLEPGRSFNEQFF.

The rearrangement joins TRBV5-5 to TRBJ1-2, with D maybe TRBD1 (6 bases). The germline V gene has CDR1 SGHKS and CDR2 YYEKEE (reference sequence). Trimming removed 3 bases at V and 4 bases at J, with 10 bases between. The CDR3 is made up of 13 amino acids. The CDR3 spells CASSWDKGYGYTF. The DNA for the CDR3 is TGTGCCAGCAGCTGGGACAAGGGCTATGGCTACACCTTC.

The chain employs TRBV13 and TRBJ2-2; a weak D match, TRBD2 (5 bases). V lost 5 bases, J lost 0 bases, and 10 bases lay in between. The CDR3 loop spans 15 amino acids. The germline CDR1 and CDR2 sequences are PRHDT and FYEKMQ (reference sequence). CDR3 DNA sequence: TGTGCCAGCAGCCATCGGGGATCGAACACCGGGGAGCTGTTTTTT. As protein: CASSHRGSNTGELFF.

The V gene is TRBV28, the J gene TRBJ2-7; D possibly matches TRBD1 or TRBD2 (5 bases each). There are 17 residues in the CDR3. Germline V gene data show CDR1 as MDHEN and CDR2 as SYDVKM. Trimming left V 7 bases short and J 5 bases short, with 27 bases between. In nucleotides, the CDR3 is TGTGCCAGCACCATTGGGGCAGTCACTAGATCCCCCGACGAGCAGTACTTC. Its protein product is CASTIGAVTRSPDEQYF.

This sequence joins TRBV9 and TRBJ1-1; 7 bases fit TRBD1. The CDR3 is 13 residues long. The V and J ends lost 6 bases and 1 base, in that order; junction bases with no gene match: 3. Germline V gene sequence: CDR1 SGDLS, CDR2 YYNGEE. The CDR3 reads CASNRQGNTEAFF. The CDR3 region has the DNA TGTGCCAGCAACCGACAGGGGAACACTGAAGCTTTCTTT.

V and J are TRBV6-5 and TRBJ1-1; D unresolved. The CDR3 spans 14 residues. V was shortened by 2 bases and J by 0 bases, with 7 bases between the two germline ends. The germline gives CDR1 MNHEY, CDR2 SVGAGI. CDR3 amino acids: CASSYGGVNTEAFF. The CDR3, as DNA: TGTGCCAGCAGTTACGGTGGGGTGAACACTGAAGCTTTCTTT.

The rearrangement joins TRBV5-4 to TRBJ1-6; no clear D gene. This CDR3 comprises 13 residues. Trimming took 0 bases from V and 14 from J, leaving 12 bases between them. Germline CDR1 is SGHNT and CDR2 is YYREEE (reference sequence). In nucleotides, the CDR3 is TGTGCCAGCAGCTTGGCCGGTGGGTCGGCCCTCCACTTT. Translated: CASSLAGGSALHF.

The chain couples TRBV7-9 to TRBJ2-1; D gene ambiguous. The V gene lost 4 bases and the J gene lost 4 bases, with 5 bases spanning the gap. CDR1 is SEHNR, CDR2 FQNEAQ, per germline (reference sequence). There are 12 residues in the CDR3. The CDR3 nucleotides read TGTGCCAGCAGCTCCCTATACAATGAGCAGTTCTTC. Residues: CASSSLYNEQFF.

The V call is TRBV14, the J call TRBJ1-2, with D unclear. This CDR3 region has 12 residues. The V gene's germline CDR1 is SGHDN and CDR2 FVKESK. V was clipped by 2 bases and J by 6 bases, with 7 bases between them. CDR3: CASSQSLHGYTF. In DNA, the CDR3 is TGTGCCAGCAGCCAAAGCCTGCATGGCTACACCTTC.

This clone has more than one count but fewer than ten. V is TRBV6-8 and J is TRBJ1-4; tentative D call: TRBD1 (6 bases). The CDR3 sequence is 15 residues long. Looked up from germline, CDR1 is MNHGY and CDR2 is SAAAGT. The V end lost 5 bases, the J end lost 4 bases, and 14 bases lay between the germline ends. The CDR3 region has the DNA TGTGCCAGCAGTCACAGGGTTTTGGTTAATGAAAAACTGTTTTTT. Amino acid sequence: CASSHRVLVNEKLFF.

This clone was picked up a small number of times. The chain combines TRBV4-1 with TRBJ2-3; D is possibly TRBD2 (6 bases). The germline V gene has CDR1 MGHRA and CDR2 YSYEKL. This CDR3 contains 15 residues. Trimming pared 1 base from V and 0 bases from J, leaving 8 bases between. CDR3 in DNA: TGCGCCAGCAGCCAAGGGAGGGACAGCACAGATACGCAGTATTTT. Its protein is CASSQGRDSTDTQYF.

The chain carries TRBV11-2 and TRBJ2-6, with TRBD1 matching over 9 bases. CDR1 and CDR2 from the germline V gene are SGHAT and FQNNGV. With V trimmed by 5 bases and J by 2 bases, 4 bases remained unmatched. This CDR3 region has 16 residues. CDR3 coding DNA: TGTGCCAGCAGCGTACAGGGGGCTGCTGGGGCCAACGTCCTGACTTTC. Encoded protein: CASSVQGAAGANVLTF.